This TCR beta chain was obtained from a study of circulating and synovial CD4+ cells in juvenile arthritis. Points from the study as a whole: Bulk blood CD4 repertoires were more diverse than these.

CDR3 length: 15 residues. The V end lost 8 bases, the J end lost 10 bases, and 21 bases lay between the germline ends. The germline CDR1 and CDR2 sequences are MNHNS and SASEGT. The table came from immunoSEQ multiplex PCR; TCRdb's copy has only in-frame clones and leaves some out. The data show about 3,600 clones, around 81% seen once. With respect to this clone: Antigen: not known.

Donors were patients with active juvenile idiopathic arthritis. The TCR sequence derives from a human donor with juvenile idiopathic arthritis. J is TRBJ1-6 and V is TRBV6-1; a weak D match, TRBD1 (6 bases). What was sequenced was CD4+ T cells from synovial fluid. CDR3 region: CASSPRGVRGSPLHF. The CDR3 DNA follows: TGTGCCAGCTCTCCGAGGGGAGTCAGGGGATCACCCCTCCACTTT.